This TCR beta chain was identified in a study of T cell clones after liver transplantation. Across the study: Blood was drawn pre-transplant, before withdrawal, and after full or failed withdrawal.

The CDR3 extends over 16 amino acids. Germline V CDR1 and CDR2: SGHRS, YFSETQ. Trimming removed 2 bases at V and 0 bases at J, with 14 bases between. Here immunoSEQ multiplex PCR was the method, and the copy in TCRdb shows in-frame clones only, minus some. The sample holds 18,000 or so clones; approximately 92% are singletons and the top ten take under 15%. The chain has TRBV5-1 and TRBJ1-1; the D is unclear. The sequence was obtained from a human patient who received a liver transplant. The graft donor may account for some of the T cells. This specimen was CD8+ T cells from blood, taken approximately 45 months after liver transplant. The DNA for the CDR3 is TGCGCCAGCAGCTTTTCCCCAGAAACCCTGAACACTGAAGCTTTCTTT. It yields the protein CASSFSPETLNTEAFF.